This TCR beta chain was recorded in a study of shared clonotypes between healthy human individuals (dated by TCRdb to 2018 to 2020). Notes on the research overall: A few men and two women, aged 18 to 49 years, made up the cohort. To estimate repertoire size and how much clonotypes are shared between individuals, the study performed deep sequencing of blood TCR repertoires from roughly five healthy adults. Libraries were prepared and TCR repertoires were sequenced by different laboratories using diverse techniques, in order to increase sequencing depth and limit assay-specific biases. Per donor, leukapheresis produced somewhere between about 0.94 and 9 billion PBMCs. Results and caveats for the whole study, not just this receptor: Because the study included only a small number of donors, the genetic and exposure-history diversity represented was limited. Sampling was restricted to blood, and TCR repertoires in tissues likely differ from the TCR repertoires found in blood. Based on pairwise subsampling, the degree of clonotype sharing among donors was expected to be affected by sequencing depth.

Using the deep immunoSEQ assay, multiplex PCR amplified TCR CDR3 regions from genomic DNA. Genomic DNA extracted from each cell subset was distributed evenly over all wells of several immunoSEQ 96-well plates, and each plate served as one replicate. For unsorted PBMC, around 330 ng genomic DNA, equal to 32,000 or so T cell genomes, was loaded into each replicate PCR. Ten immunoSEQ deep assay plates were used to sequence unsorted PBMC genomic DNA. The purified libraries were quantified using a Qubit 3.0 fluorometer, sized with a Bioanalyzer 2100, and then quantified again using the KAPA Library Quantification kit. Each immunoSEQ 96-well plate was sequenced on its own single-read 150-cycle Illumina NextSeq 550 flow cell. Turning to the authors' computational methods: Because the immunoSEQ output held only junctional sequences and lacked quality scores, the filtering could not match the filtering applied to full-length reads. To assign V/J genes and CDR3, sequences were annotated against IMGT germline references using PyIR, a Python wrapper for IgBLAST v1.9. Reads were filtered out if the reads had weak V/J assignments (E-value above 1e-6), no CDR3, stop codons, out-of-frame junctions, or ambiguous translated residues. A V3J clonotype was defined by an identical inferred V gene, J gene, and CDR3 amino acid sequence. The percentage overlap between two repertoires was calculated by dividing the number of shared unique clonotypes by the size of the smaller repertoire. Richness of each repertoire was evaluated using RTK rarefaction, the Chao1 estimator, and Recon v2.1 estimates of unobserved clonotypes. In TCRdb, the immuneACCESS table is reduced to in-frame sequences with V and J assigned. These tables do not hold every clone; where another copy was compared, an unresolved V gene accounts for under half, and the others remain unexplained. D and trimming come from the DNA, and the V and J calls and clone size come from that table. The sample data list 100,000 or so clones, and less than 60% of these were observed just once. The ten top clones hold around 15% of the sample.

The donors were healthy, HIV-negative adults who had no recently reported acute infections or vaccinations. All donors were Caucasian adults living in Nashville, Tennessee, USA. For unsorted samples, around 90 million PBMCs were counted, and genomic DNA was extracted using the QIAamp DNA Blood Mini kit. After blood collection by leukapheresis, PBMCs were isolated using Ficoll-Histopaque density gradient centrifugation and then cryopreserved in the vapor phase of liquid nitrogen. This clone occurred once. Its cognate antigen has yet to be identified. There are no base qualities to consult, and no much larger clone falls within one base. A lone read is weak support. The CDR3 covers 12 residues, taking in both the cysteine and the phenylalanine. Left in the record is the CDR3 DNA by itself, 36 bases read in frame from the first base. V is reduced by 0 bases and J by 4 bases, leaving a spacing of 4 bases between them. Reading the germline V gene gives CDR1 SGHAT and CDR2 FQNNGV.

The chain employs TRBV11-2 and TRBJ2-7; the D segment cannot be called with confidence. The receptor was derived from a woman aged 40-49 years in good health. Some clones in this sample may be carry-over from other donors' samples. Sequenced material: PBMCs. Read as DNA, the sequence is TGTGCCAGCAGCTTAGATCGGTACGAGCAGTACTTC. This encodes CASSLDRYEQYF.